The 13 T cell receptor beta chains in this list originate from one sample, sequenced in a study of CXCR3-negative and CXCR3-positive naive CD8 T cells. Antigen specificity for these receptors is unknown. UMI-labeled 5' RACE TRB cDNA libraries were prepared from the cells. Following a re-call of the 5' RACE reads, TCRdb has one entry per CDR3 protein and lacks DNA. The sample has nearly 90,000 distinct CDR3 sequences, and its top ten clones hold approximately 0.82%. Findings and limits, study-wide: Against CXCR3-negative naive cells, CXCR3-positive naive cells showed more hydrophobic TRB CDR3s.

Sequencing was performed on naive CXCR3+ CD8+ T cells from blood. Subset given: CD45RO-CCR7+CD27+CD95- naive CD8+ T cells expressing CXCR3 (TNR3+). These receptor sequences come from a human donor in good health. Some clones in this sample may be carry-over from other donors' samples.

The chain joins TRBV13 to TRBJ2-7. Per the germline V gene, CDR1 is PRHDT and CDR2 is FYEKMQ (reference sequence). This CDR3 has 12 residues. The CDR3 sequence is CASSLWSYEQYF.

The chain couples TRBV20-1 to TRBJ2-7; TCRdb's D gene call, TRBD2, goes unchecked for lack of DNA. Germline V gene lookup returns CDR1 DFQATT and CDR2 SNEGSKA (reference sequence). This CDR3 is 14 amino acids long. The CDR3 loop reads CSARELAGGYEQYF.

The rearrangement links TRBV29-1 to TRBJ2-5; TCRdb gives TRBD2 as the D gene, but with no DNA this cannot be confirmed. Germline-derived CDR1 and CDR2 are SQVTM and ANQGSEA. The CDR3 contains 14 residues. The CDR3 sequence is CSVEPGTYQETQYF.

This chain's CDR3 is CASSQGTGDYSNQHQHF. The chain uses TRBV4-1 and TRBJ1-5; the D call from TCRdb, TRBD1, cannot be confirmed without DNA. The germline V gene has CDR1 MGHRA and CDR2 YSYEKL. The CDR3 sequence is 17 residues long.

V gene TRBV29-1 combines with J gene TRBJ2-7; the TRBD1 assignment by TCRdb is unverifiable without DNA. The CDR3 has 13 residues. Germline values: CDR1 SQVTM, CDR2 ANQGSEA. The CDR3 protein is CSVDLGHPYEQYF.

The rearrangement links TRBV5-1 to TRBJ1-5; no DNA is available, so the TRBD1 call from TCRdb remains unchecked. Germline V lookup: CDR1 SGHRS, CDR2 YFSETQ. CDR3 length: 15 residues. This CDR3 is CASSLGGRGNQPQHF.

The genes are TRBV9 and TRBJ1-5. CDR1 and CDR2 from the germline V gene are SGDLS and YYNGEE. This CDR3 is 15 amino acids long. The chain's CDR3 is CASSVEQGLDQPQHF. The complete variable domain, with remaining parts taken from reference TRBV9 and TRBJ1-5, reads DSGVTQTPKHLITATGQRVTLRCSPRSGDLSVYWYQQSLDQGLQFLIQYYNGEERAKGNILERFSAQQFPDLHSELNLSSLELGDSALYFCASSVEQGLDQPQHFGDGTRLSIL.

The rearrangement joins TRBV28 to TRBJ2-2; the D gene TCRdb calls, TRBD1, cannot be checked with no DNA. Germline-derived CDR1 and CDR2 are MDHEN and SYDVKM. This CDR3 has 13 amino acids. Here the CDR3 reads CASWGQDTGELFF.

V usage is TRBV4-2 and J usage is TRBJ2-1. Germline CDR1 reads LGHNA; CDR2 reads YNFKEQ. CDR3 length: 15 residues. The CDR3 sequence: CASSRTSSSYNEQFF.

The rearrangement joins TRBV29-1 to TRBJ1-2; the D call from TCRdb, TRBD1, cannot be confirmed without DNA. The CDR3 runs to 11 residues. Germline V gives CDR1 SQVTM, CDR2 ANQGSEA. The CDR3 is CSVGDRPGYTF.

The chain combines TRBV7-9 with TRBJ2-3; absent DNA, TCRdb's TRBD2 call cannot be checked. The CDR3 length is 14 residues. Germline V gene lookup returns CDR1 SEHNR and CDR2 FQNEAQ (reference sequence). CDR3 residues: CASSYAGDSDTQYF. Complete variable domain (other parts from reference TRBV7-9 and TRBJ2-3): DTGVSQNPRHKITKRGQNVTFRCDPISEHNRLYWYRQTLGQGPEFLTYFQNEAQLEKSRLLSDRFSAERPKGSFSTLEIQRTEQGDSAMYLCASSYAGDSDTQYFGPGTRLTVL.

The CDR3 is CATSRDLGQGNEQFF. The J gene is TRBJ2-1, the V gene TRBV15; the TCRdb call, TRBD1, lacks DNA for checking. The CDR3 contains 15 residues. Germline CDR1 reads LNHNV; CDR2 reads YYDKDF (reference sequence).

The chain recombines TRBV7-9 with TRBJ2-7. Germline V CDR1 and CDR2: SEHNR, FQNEAQ (reference sequence). The length of the CDR3 is 12 residues. CDR3 sequence reads: CALSGKSYEQYF.